This T cell receptor (beta chain) was observed in a study of cytomegalovirus exposure and HLA in healthy donors. As for this clone: No antigen is known for it.

The donors were healthy bone marrow donors. The study ran its PCR with 60 Vbeta and 13 Jbeta primers. Clones were sequenced by immunoSEQ multiplex PCR, and TCRdb holds only the in-frame ones, with some missing. The profile shows approximately 150,000 clones, 75% to 85% of them singletons. Study-level points and caveats: Reported performance of the classifier showed diagnosis of cytomegalovirus status with high specificity and sensitivity. A highly shared variant cluster was judged a likely technical artifact. In a later analysis, at a false discovery rate of 0.05, 17,000 or so TCR beta sequences were associated with HLA alleles.

This CDR3 contains 12 residues. The V end was cut by 6 bases, the J end by 5 bases, with 10 bases between. Looked up from germline, CDR1 is ENHRY and CDR2 is SYGVKD. The sequence derives from a woman aged 25-40 years in good health and CMV-seropositive. Sample: PBMCs. The V and J genes are TRBV10-3 and TRBJ2-5; no firm D call. This chain's CDR3 is CAISGLEETQYF. The CDR3 bases are TGTGCCATCAGCGGGTTGGAGGAGACCCAGTACTTC.